The text below deals with one TCR beta chain. The source of the sample is a study of blood T cell repertoires in COVID-19. Participant age was roughly 18 to 95 years, and participants resided in 24 US areas. Cohort placement rested on clinical history that participants reported themselves. Recovered Cohort 3 donors showed two negative PCRs, clearance, or symptom resolution. Original analysis: Reference gene primer amplification yielded estimated nucleated cell counts. Produced via immunoSEQ multiplex PCR; TCRdb's table is partial and in-frame only. The V and J calls and clone size were taken over from that table, and D and trimming were inferred from the DNA. Of hundreds of thousands of clones listed, around 90% are singletons. Sequenced material: PBMCs or T cells enriched from blood (not recorded which). The receptor was derived from a man in his sixties who had recovered from COVID-19.

CDR3 loop: CSATGIWGYTF. The CDR3 DNA is TGCAGTGCTACCGGGATCTGGGGCTACACCTTC. The chain uses TRBV20-1 and TRBJ1-2; D gene ambiguous. This CDR3 spans 11 amino acids. V lost 4 bases and J 8 bases, leaving 11 bases between the germline ends. CDR1 and CDR2 from the germline V gene are DFQATT and SNEGSKA (reference sequence).